This passage covers 10 T cell receptor beta chains from one sample sequenced in a study of Ad26.COV2.S vaccination and SARS-CoV-2 variants. Treatment defined: some 20 received Ad26.COV2.S at low or high dose, single or two shots; about 5 received placebo; per-sample allocation not given. The investigators took samples on day 63 after the first vaccine or placebo injection. Generated by immunoSEQ multiplex PCR, the TCRdb table keeps only in-frame clones and is missing some. The repertoire holds some 320,000 clones, with 86% as singletons. The sequencing here drew on peripheral blood, taken in a trial of Ad26.COV2.S vaccine versus placebo. Every receptor here comes from a person aged 18-60 years who received the Ad26.COV2.S COVID-19 vaccine or a placebo.

This clone came up once. V gene TRBV11-2 combines with J gene TRBJ1-1, with TRBD1 as a possible D gene (5 bases). V was cut by 4 bases and J by 1 base, with 13 bases left in between. This CDR3 has 15 amino acids. Germline CDR1 SGHAT, CDR2 FQNNGV. This CDR3 is CASSSTGTANTEAFF. DNA of the CDR3: TGTGCCAGCAGCTCCACCGGGACGGCGAACACTGAAGCTTTCTTT.

This chain links TRBV9 with TRBJ2-7, with D perhaps TRBD1 or TRBD2 (5 bases each). Trimming removed 3 bases at V and 5 bases at J, with 15 bases between. The CDR3 is 14 amino acids. Looked up from germline, CDR1 is SGDLS and CDR2 is YYNGEE. CDR3 region: CASSGDLRINEQYF. In DNA, the CDR3 is TGTGCCAGCAGCGGGGACCTCCGGATCAACGAGCAGTACTTC.

V is TRBV27 and J is TRBJ2-7, with 7 bases lining up with TRBD1. The CDR3 runs to 14 residues. With 8 bases clipped from V and 5 bases from J, the junction kept 12 bases outside the gene matches. Germline V lookup: CDR1 MNHEY, CDR2 SMNVEV (reference sequence). CDR3 bases: TGTGCCAGCGGGGAGCCGGACAGGATGAACGAGCAGTACTTC. It translates to CASGEPDRMNEQYF.

The V gene is TRBV5-1, the J gene TRBJ2-3; TRBD2 aligns across 10 bases. The V and J ends lost 6 bases and 4 bases, in that order; junction bases with no gene match: 2. Germline V gene data show CDR1 as SGHRS and CDR2 as YFSETQ. The CDR3 covers 13 residues. CDR3 in DNA: TGCGCCAGCAAACTAGCGGGGTCAGATACGCAGTATTTT. Translated, it gives CASKLAGSDTQYF.

V is TRBV13 and J is TRBJ2-1; a weak D match, TRBD2 (6 bases). Trimming left V 4 bases short and J 0 bases short, with 16 bases between. The length of the CDR3 is 17 residues. Germline V gene lookup returns CDR1 PRHDT and CDR2 FYEKMQ (reference sequence). Here the CDR3 reads CASSSPGLLSSYNEQFF. CDR3 coding DNA: TGTGCCAGCAGCTCCCCGGGACTTCTGTCCTCCTACAATGAGCAGTTCTTC.

The genes are TRBV6-1 and TRBJ2-6; a possible D gene is TRBD1 (5 bases). Germline V gene sequence: CDR1 MNHNS, CDR2 SASEGT. Trimming cost V 1 base and J 3 bases, with 7 bases left between them. CDR3 length: 15 amino acids. The CDR3 sequence: CASSEEGNGANVLTF. DNA of the CDR3: TGTGCCAGCAGTGAAGAGGGGAATGGGGCCAACGTCCTGACTTTC.

V and J are TRBV5-8 and TRBJ2-2; TRBD2 aligns across 8 bases. From germline, CDR1 is SGHTS and CDR2 YDEGEE. CDR3 size: 14 residues. The V gene end was trimmed by 8 bases and the J gene end by 0 bases; junction bases not matched to a gene: 3. CDR3 residues: CARAGAPNTGELFF. DNA of the CDR3: TGTGCCAGAGCGGGGGCCCCGAACACCGGGGAGCTGTTTTTT.

The chain links TRBV11-3 to TRBJ2-1; 10 nucleotides align to TRBD2. Germline CDR1 is SGHNT and CDR2 is YENEEA. The trim removed 1 base at V and 2 bases at J, leaving 5 bases unmatched. CDR3 size: 17 residues. The CDR3 DNA follows: TGTGCCAGCAGCTTAGGATCCACTAGCGGGGCCTACAATGAGCAGTTCTTC. It codes for CASSLGSTSGAYNEQFF.

This sequence joins TRBV7-9 and TRBJ1-1; no clear D. V gave up 1 base and J gave up 5 bases, with 8 bases separating them. The germline V gene has CDR1 SEHNR and CDR2 FQNEAQ (reference sequence). The CDR3 extends over 13 amino acids. This CDR3 reads CASSLDLGTEAFF. The CDR3 coding sequence is TGTGCCAGCAGCTTAGACCTGGGTACTGAAGCTTTCTTT.

The rearrangement joins TRBV7-8 to TRBJ2-2; weak D call: TRBD2 (7 bases). Germline V gene sequence: CDR1 SGHVS, CDR2 FQNEAQ. With 5 bases removed from V and 5 bases from J, the gap between germline ends came to 24 bases. CDR3 length: 18 amino acids. In DNA, the CDR3 is TGTGCCAGCAGCGTCCGGGACAAGCTAGGGGGGGGTACCGGGGAGCTGTTTTTT. This codes for CASSVRDKLGGGTGELFF.